A single sample is the source of the 14 T cell receptor beta chains below, sequenced in a study of identical twins (dated by TCRdb to 2016 to 2017). To prepare the library, 5' RACE was applied. The sample was run on an Illumina HiSeq 2000. The public reads were run again by TCRdb, first through fastp at Q25 and then through MiXCR, and only productive beta chains were kept. All rows with the same CDR3 protein become a single entry with the most common DNA and genes. The sample table contains 1.5 million to 2 million distinct CDR3 sequences; only one count was recorded for around a third of them. The ten largest clones add up to less than 0.35% of the sample. Material for sequencing was cord blood. The receptor set was obtained from a newborn girl in good health.

Only a few counts were recorded for this clonotype. The chain couples TRBV27 to TRBJ2-3; 8 nucleotides align to TRBD2. The junction had 5 bases not matched to a gene; V was cut back by 3 bases and J by 0 bases. The CDR3 runs to 16 residues. Germline-derived CDR1 and CDR2 are MNHEY and SMNVEV (reference sequence). Here the CDR3 DNA reads TGTGCCAGCAGTTTTTTAGTAGCGGGAAGCACAGATACGCAGTATTTT. Its protein is CASSFLVAGSTDTQYF.

The V gene is TRBV5-8, the J gene TRBJ2-1; no clear D gene. The CDR3 is 14 amino acids. V was trimmed by 1 base and J by 9 bases, leaving 14 bases between them. Germline assignment: CDR1 SGHTS and CDR2 YDEGEE. CDR3 sequence reads: CASSLLRATGEQFF. The DNA for the CDR3 is TGTGCCAGCAGCTTGTTAAGGGCGACCGGTGAGCAGTTCTTC.

This clonotype was seen a handful of times. The J gene is TRBJ2-1, the V gene TRBV24-1; TRBD2 matches 7 bases. V lost 3 bases and J lost 0; bases outside the gene matches: 1. The CDR3 is made up of 15 amino acids. CDR1 is KGHDR and CDR2 is SFDVKD in the germline V gene. The CDR3 sequence: CATSDLAASYNEQFF. As DNA, the CDR3 is TGTGCCACCAGTGATCTAGCGGCCTCCTACAATGAGCAGTTCTTC.

This clonotype was observed a few times. This chain joins TRBV5-6 and TRBJ2-1; 8 bases match TRBD1. With 0 bases clipped from V and 5 bases from J, the junction kept 10 bases outside the gene matches. In germline, CDR1 is SGHDT, CDR2 YYEEEE. This CDR3 region has 17 residues. For the CDR3, the DNA is TGTGCCAGCAGCTTGGTTTGTCCGGACAGGGTCCACAATGAGCAGTTCTTC. This gives the protein CASSLVCPDRVHNEQFF.

This clonotype was detected only a few times. This chain connects TRBV13 to TRBJ2-2, with 11 bases matching TRBD2. J was trimmed by 4 bases and V by 5 bases; bases with no gene match: 15. CDR3 length: 19 residues. Germline V gene sequence: CDR1 PRHDT, CDR2 FYEKMQ (reference sequence). DNA for the CDR3: TGTGCCAGCAGCGCCGGACTAGCGGGCCTAAATCGGGGCACCGGGGAGCTGTTTTTT. Encoded protein: CASSAGLAGLNRGTGELFF. The full variable domain, in which reference TRBV13 and TRBJ2-2 provide the parts outside the CDR3, is AAGVIQSPRHLIKEKRETATLKCYPIPRHDTVYWYQQGPGQDPQFLISFYEKMQSDKGSIPDRFSAQQFSDYHSELNMSSLELGDSALYFCASSAGLAGLNRGTGELFFGEGSRLTVL.

The genes are TRBV28 and TRBJ2-5, with TRBD1 matching 9 bases. The CDR3 loop spans 15 amino acids. Germline V gene data show CDR1 as MDHEN and CDR2 as SYDVKM. V shed 0 bases and J 11 bases; nucleotides not matched to a gene: 10. The CDR3 region is CASSLWGQGNNEQYF. CDR3 DNA sequence: TGTGCCAGCAGTTTATGGGGACAGGGTAACAATGAGCAGTACTTC.

This sequence joins TRBV20-1 and TRBJ1-4; D remains ambiguous. Germline V gives CDR1 DFQATT, CDR2 SNEGSKA (reference sequence). The CDR3 loop spans 14 amino acids. Trimming took off 1 base at V and 8 bases at J, with 14 bases between the two ends. The DNA of the CDR3 is TGCAGTGCTAGAGTAGGAGGGCTTGGCGAAAAACTGTTTTTT. Translated, it gives CSARVGGLGEKLFF.

V is TRBV7-6 and J is TRBJ1-1; TRBD1 matches 8 bases. After removal of 5 bases from V and 3 bases from J, the junction contained 8 bases not matched to a gene. This CDR3 region has 15 residues. The germline CDR1 and CDR2 sequences are SGHVS and FNYEAQ. The CDR3 DNA is TGTGCCAGCAGCGACCTACAGGGGGTTGACACTGAAGCTTTCTTT. It encodes CASSDLQGVDTEAFF.

This clonotype turned up a few times. The chain links TRBV5-1 to TRBJ2-3; 8 nucleotides align to TRBD2. Trimming took 7 bases from V and 4 from J; bases not matched to a gene: 11. CDR1 is SGHRS and CDR2 is YFSETQ in the germline V gene. The CDR3 has 15 amino acids. The CDR3 protein is CASGTRAGEADTQYF. The DNA of the CDR3 is TGCGCCAGCGGGACCCGAGCGGGAGAGGCAGATACGCAGTATTTT.

A remark on this clonotype: This may come from a read error, since a much larger clone is one base off. The rearrangement joins TRBV29-1 to TRBJ2-6, with a tentative D call TRBD2 (6 bases). From germline, CDR1 is SQVTM and CDR2 ANQGSEA. The CDR3 is made up of 15 amino acids. CDR3 bases: TGCAGCGTTGAAGACTGGGACTCTGGGGCCAACGTCCCGACTTTC. Amino acid sequence: CSVEDWDSGANVPTF.

V gene TRBV5-6 combines with J gene TRBJ2-7; tentatively, D is TRBD2 (6 bases). This CDR3 region has 14 residues. Trimming removed 4 bases at V and 0 bases at J, with 11 bases between. Germline CDR1 and CDR2: SGHDT and YYEEEE. CDR3 nucleotide sequence: TGTGCCAGCAGCGCCGGGAGTCTCTCCTACGAGCAGTACTTC. As protein: CASSAGSLSYEQYF.

A few counts support this clonotype. CDR3 in DNA: TGTGCCAGCAAGCAGGGGGCAGGCTATGGCTACACCTTC. Amino acids: CASKQGAGYGYTF. This chain connects TRBV2 to TRBJ1-2; 8 bases fit TRBD1. Germline V gives CDR1 SNHLY, CDR2 FYNNEI. V dropped 7 bases and J dropped 4; count of bases not matched to a gene: 5. The length of the CDR3 is 13 residues.

The V gene is TRBV6-6, the J gene TRBJ1-2, with a possible D match to TRBD1 (5 bases). Trimming shortened V by 2 bases and J by 7 bases, and 17 bases separated the two germline ends. This CDR3 comprises 15 residues. Germline-derived CDR1 and CDR2 are MNHNY and SVGAGI (reference sequence). CDR3 protein: CASSYLLGFGGGYTF. CDR3 bases: TGTGCCAGCAGTTACCTCCTGGGGTTTGGGGGTGGCTACACCTTC.

In its sample, this clonotype was seen a few times. The chain couples TRBV5-1 to TRBJ1-2; 7 bases are shared with TRBD1. The CDR3 loop spans 15 amino acids. Germline CDR1 reads SGHRS; CDR2 reads YFSETQ. Trimming took 0 bases from V and 8 from J; bases not matched to a gene: 10. CDR3 in amino acids: CASSLALDRAGGYTF. The CDR3 DNA reads TGCGCCAGCAGCTTGGCCCTAGACAGGGCAGGGGGCTACACCTTC.